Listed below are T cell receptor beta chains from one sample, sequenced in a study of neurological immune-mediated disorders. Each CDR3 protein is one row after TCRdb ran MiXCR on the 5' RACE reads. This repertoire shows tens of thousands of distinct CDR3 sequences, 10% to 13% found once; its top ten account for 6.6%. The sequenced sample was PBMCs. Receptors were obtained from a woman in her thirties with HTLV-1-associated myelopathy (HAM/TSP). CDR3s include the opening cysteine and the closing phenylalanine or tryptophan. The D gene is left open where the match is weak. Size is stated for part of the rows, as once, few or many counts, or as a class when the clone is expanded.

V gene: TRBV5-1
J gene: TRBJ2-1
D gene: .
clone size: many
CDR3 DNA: TGCGCCAGCAGCTTGCGCCAGGTGGGAGTGAATGAGCAGTTCTTC
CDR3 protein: CASSLRQVGVNEQFF

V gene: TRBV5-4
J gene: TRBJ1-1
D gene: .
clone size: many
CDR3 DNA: TGTGCCAGCAGGCTTCAGGGCATGGGGAACACTGAAGCTTTCTTT
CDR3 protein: CASRLQGMGNTEAFF

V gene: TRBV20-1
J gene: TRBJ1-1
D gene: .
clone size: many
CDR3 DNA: TGCAGTGCTAAGGACGGGAACACTGAAGCTTTCTTT
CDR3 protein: CSAKDGNTEAFF

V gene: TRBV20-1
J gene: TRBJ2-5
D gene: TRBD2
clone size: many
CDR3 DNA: TGCAGTGCTAGGACTAGCGGGGGAGTCAACCAAGAGACCCAGTACTTC
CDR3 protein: CSARTSGGVNQETQYF

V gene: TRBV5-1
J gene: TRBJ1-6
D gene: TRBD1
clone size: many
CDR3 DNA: TGCGCCAGCAGCCAGGGACAGGGAGATTCACCCCTCCACTTT
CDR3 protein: CASSQGQGDSPLHF

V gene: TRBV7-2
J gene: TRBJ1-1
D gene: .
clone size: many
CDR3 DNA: TGTGCCAGCAGCTTATGGTGGGGTTTAGCTGAAGCTTTCTTT
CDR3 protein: CASSLWWGLAEAFF

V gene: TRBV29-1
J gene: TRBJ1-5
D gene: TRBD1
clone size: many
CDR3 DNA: TGCAGCGTTGGGGACAGGGGAAATCAGCCCCAGCATTTT
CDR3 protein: CSVGDRGNQPQHF

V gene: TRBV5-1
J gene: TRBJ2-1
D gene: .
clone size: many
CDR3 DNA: TGCGCCAGCAGCCCCGACGTGGCACCATCCTACAATGAGCAGTTCTTC
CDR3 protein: CASSPDVAPSYNEQFF

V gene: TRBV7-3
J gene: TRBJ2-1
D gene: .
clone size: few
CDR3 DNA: .
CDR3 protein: CASSFYICSASRLLGGTYNEQFF

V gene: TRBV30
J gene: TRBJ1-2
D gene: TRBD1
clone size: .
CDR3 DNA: TGTGCCTGGAGACCTCCGACAGGGGGGGGATATGGCTACACCTTC
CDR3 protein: CAWRPPTGGGYGYTF

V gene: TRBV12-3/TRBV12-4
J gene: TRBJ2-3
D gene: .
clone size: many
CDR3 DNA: TGTGCCAGCAGAAGGGGAGCAAGCACAGATACGCAGTATTTT
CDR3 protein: CASRRGASTDTQYF

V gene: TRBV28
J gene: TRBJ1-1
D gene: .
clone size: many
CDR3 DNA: TGTGCCAGCAGTTATGGCGGGGGCCCTGAAGCTTTCTTT
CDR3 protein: CASSYGGGPEAFF

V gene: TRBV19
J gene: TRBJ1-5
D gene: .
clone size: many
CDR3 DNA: TGTGCCAGTACACCGACTCTAGGGAATCAGCCCCAGCATTTT
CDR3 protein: CASTPTLGNQPQHF

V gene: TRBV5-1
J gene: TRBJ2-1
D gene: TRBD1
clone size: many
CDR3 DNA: TGCGCCAGCAGCCTGGGACAGGGAGCATACAATGAGCAGTTCTTC
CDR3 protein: CASSLGQGAYNEQFF

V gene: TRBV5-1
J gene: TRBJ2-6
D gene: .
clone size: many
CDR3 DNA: TGCGCCAGCAGCTTGGGGCAGGGCTCAAACTCTGGGGCCAACGTCCTGACTTTC
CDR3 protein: CASSLGQGSNSGANVLTF

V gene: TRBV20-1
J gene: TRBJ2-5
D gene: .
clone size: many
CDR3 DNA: TGCAGTGCTCTGGGCCAGGGAGAGACCCAGTACTTC
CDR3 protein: CSALGQGETQYF

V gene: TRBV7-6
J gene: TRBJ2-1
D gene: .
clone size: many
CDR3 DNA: TGTGCCAGCAGCGAAGGACCGAGTGATCGCCCCTACAATGAGCAGTTCTTC
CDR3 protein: CASSEGPSDRPYNEQFF

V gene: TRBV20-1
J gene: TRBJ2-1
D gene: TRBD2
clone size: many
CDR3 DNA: TGCAGTGCTAGAGATCCGGCTAGCGGGAGGTTGAATGAGCAGTTCTTC
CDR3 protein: CSARDPASGRLNEQFF

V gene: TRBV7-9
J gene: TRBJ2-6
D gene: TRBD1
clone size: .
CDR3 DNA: TGTGCCAGCAGCTTCCCACGGACAGGGAAGCTTACCGTGGCCAACGTCCTGACTTTC
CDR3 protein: CASSFPRTGKLTVANVLTF

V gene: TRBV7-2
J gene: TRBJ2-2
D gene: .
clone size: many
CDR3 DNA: TGTGCCAGCAGCCCATCGGCCAGGTTTACCGGGGAGCTGTTTTTT
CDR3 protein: CASSPSARFTGELFF

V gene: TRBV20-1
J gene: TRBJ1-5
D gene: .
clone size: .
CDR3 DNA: TGCAGTGCTAGTAGCCGGGCAAGAGGAGGCAATCAGCCCCAGAATTTT
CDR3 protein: CSASSRARGGNQPQNF

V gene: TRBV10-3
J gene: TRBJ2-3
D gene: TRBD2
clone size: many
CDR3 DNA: TGTGCCATCAGTGAGCCTCTAGCGGGGGGACTCACAGATACGCAGTATTTT
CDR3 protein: CAISEPLAGGLTDTQYF

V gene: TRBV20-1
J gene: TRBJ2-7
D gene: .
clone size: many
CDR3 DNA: TGCAGTGCTAGTCGGGCCGTGGTATCCTACGAGCAGTACTTC
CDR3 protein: CSASRAVVSYEQYF

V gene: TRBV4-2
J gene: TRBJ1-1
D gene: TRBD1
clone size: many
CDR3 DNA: TGTGCCAGCAGCCAAGATTTGACAGGGGACACTGAAGCTTTCTTT
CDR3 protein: CASSQDLTGDTEAFF

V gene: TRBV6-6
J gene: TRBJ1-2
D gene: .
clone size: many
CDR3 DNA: TGTGCCAGCAGTTACGAGGGGGGAGGTGTACATGGCTACACCTTC
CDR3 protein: CASSYEGGGVHGYTF

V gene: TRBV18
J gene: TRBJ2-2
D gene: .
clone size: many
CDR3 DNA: TGTGCCAGCTCACCGGACACCGGGGAGCTGTTTTTT
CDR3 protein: CASSPDTGELFF

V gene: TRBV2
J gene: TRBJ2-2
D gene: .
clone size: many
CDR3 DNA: TGTGCCAGCAGTGAAGTCGGCGTTACAAACACCGGGGAGCTGTTTTTT
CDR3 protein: CASSEVGVTNTGELFF

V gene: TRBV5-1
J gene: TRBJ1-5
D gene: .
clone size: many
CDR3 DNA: TGCGCCAGCAGCTTGGACGGGTTTAGCAATCAGCCCCAGCATTTT
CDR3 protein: CASSLDGFSNQPQHF

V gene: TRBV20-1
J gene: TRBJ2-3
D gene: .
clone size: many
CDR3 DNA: TGCAGTGCTAGTAACCAGGGAGATACGCAGTATTTT
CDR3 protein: CSASNQGDTQYF

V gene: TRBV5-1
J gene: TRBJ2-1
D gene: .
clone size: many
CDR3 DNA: TGCGCCAGCAGCTTCCTCAATGAGCAGTTCTTC
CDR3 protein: CASSFLNEQFF

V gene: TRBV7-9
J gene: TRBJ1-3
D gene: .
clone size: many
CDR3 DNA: TGTGCCAGCAGCTCCCCCAAGGGGGTAACGGGAAACACCATATATTTT
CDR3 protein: CASSSPKGVTGNTIYF

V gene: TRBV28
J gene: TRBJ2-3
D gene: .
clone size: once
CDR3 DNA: TGTGCCAGCAGTCTGTCGAGACAGGAAAGCACAGATACGCAGTATTTT
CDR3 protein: CASSLSRQESTDTQYF

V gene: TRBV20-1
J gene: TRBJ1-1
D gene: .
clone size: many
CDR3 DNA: TGCAGTACCACCCGGGGCACTGAAGCTTTCTTT
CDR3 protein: CSTTRGTEAFF

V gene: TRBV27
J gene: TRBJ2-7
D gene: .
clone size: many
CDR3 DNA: TGTGCCAGCTCCCCCCGGGGGTTTAGCTCCTACGAGCAGTACTTC
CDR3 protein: CASSPRGFSSYEQYF

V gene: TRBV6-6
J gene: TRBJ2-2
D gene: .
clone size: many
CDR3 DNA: TGTGCCAGCAGTTTGACTATAGCGAACACCGGGGAGCTGTTTTTT
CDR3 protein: CASSLTIANTGELFF

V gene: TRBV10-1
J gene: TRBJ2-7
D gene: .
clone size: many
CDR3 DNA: TGCGCCAGCATCCCGCAGGGAGGTACCTACGAGCAGTACTTC
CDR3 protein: CASIPQGGTYEQYF

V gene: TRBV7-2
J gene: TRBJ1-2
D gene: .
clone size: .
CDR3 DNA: TGTGCCAGCAGCCCAGCTCCTAACTATGGCTACACCTTC
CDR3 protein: CASSPAPNYGYTF

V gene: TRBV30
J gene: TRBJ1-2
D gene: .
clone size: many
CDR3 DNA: TGTGCCTGGAGTGGGGTGCCGGGAATTATGCGTGGCTACACCTTC
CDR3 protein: CAWSGVPGIMRGYTF

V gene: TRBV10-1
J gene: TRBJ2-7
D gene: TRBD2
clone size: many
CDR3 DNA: TGCGCCAGCATAACAATACTTGGACTAGGAGACTACGAGCAGTACTTC
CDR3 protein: CASITILGLGDYEQYF

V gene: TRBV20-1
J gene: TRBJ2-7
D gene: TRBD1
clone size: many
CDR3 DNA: TGCAGTGCTAGAGGACAGGGGACCTACGAGCAGTACTTC
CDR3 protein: CSARGQGTYEQYF

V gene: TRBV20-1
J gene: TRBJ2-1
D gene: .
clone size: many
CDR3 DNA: TGCAGTGCCCATAGGGGGGGACAATCCAATGAGCAGTTCTTC
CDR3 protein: CSAHRGGQSNEQFF

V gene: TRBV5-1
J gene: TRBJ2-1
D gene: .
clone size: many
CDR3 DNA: TGCGCCAGCAGCTCGGGACAAGCCTTCAATGAGCAGTTCTTC
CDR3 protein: CASSSGQAFNEQFF

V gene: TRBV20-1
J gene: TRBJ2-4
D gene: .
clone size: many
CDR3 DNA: TGCAGTGCTAGACCGTCCCGACGGGGAATAGATCACATTCAGTACTTC
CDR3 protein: CSARPSRRGIDHIQYF

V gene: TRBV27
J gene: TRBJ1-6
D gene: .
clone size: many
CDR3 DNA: TGTGCCAGCAGTTTAGCCGGGACGGCGACCGGTTCACCCCTCCACTTT
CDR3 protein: CASSLAGTATGSPLHF

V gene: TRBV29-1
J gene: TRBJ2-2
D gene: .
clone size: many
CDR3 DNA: TGCAGCGTTGTGGACACCGGGGAGCTGTTTTTT
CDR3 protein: CSVVDTGELFF

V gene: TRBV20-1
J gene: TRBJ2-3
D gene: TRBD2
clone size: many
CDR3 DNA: TGCAGTGCTAGAGATAGACTAGCGGGGGGTCAGTATTTT
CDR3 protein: CSARDRLAGGQYF

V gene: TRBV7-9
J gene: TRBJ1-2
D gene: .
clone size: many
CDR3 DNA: TGTGCCAGCAGTCTCGAAAGCTGGGGGGGCTACACCTTC
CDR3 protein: CASSLESWGGYTF

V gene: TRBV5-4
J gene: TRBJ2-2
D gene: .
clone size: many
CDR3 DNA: TGTGCCGGGATACAAACCAACACCGGGGAGCTGTTTTTT
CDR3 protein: CAGIQTNTGELFF

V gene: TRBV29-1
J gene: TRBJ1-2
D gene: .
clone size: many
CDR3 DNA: TGCAGCGCCCTTTCGGGGGACCAGGGGCTATCCTATTTACACTATGGCTACACCTTC
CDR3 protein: CSALSGDQGLSYLHYGYTF

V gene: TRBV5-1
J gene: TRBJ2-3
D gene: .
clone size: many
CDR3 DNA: TGCGCCAGCGACCCGGTCCGGGGTAACACAGATACGCAGTATTTT
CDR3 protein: CASDPVRGNTDTQYF

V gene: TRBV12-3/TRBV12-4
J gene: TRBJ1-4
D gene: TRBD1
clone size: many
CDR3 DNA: TGTGCCAGCAGTCTCCGGGACAGTAATGAAAAACTGTTTTTT
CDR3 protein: CASSLRDSNEKLFF

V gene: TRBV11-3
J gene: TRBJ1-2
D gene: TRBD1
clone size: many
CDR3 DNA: TGTGCCAGCAGCCCGTTAAATAGGACAGGGAGGAATGGCTACACCTTC
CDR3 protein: CASSPLNRTGRNGYTF

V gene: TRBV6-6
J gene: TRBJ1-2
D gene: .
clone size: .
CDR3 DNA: TGTGCCAGCAGGACCTTTACGTTCTTCGAGAGGCAGAGCACTTACGCCGCCGGCTACACCTTC
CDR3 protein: CASRTFTFFERQSTYAAGYTF